A single sample is the source of the 23 T cell receptor beta chains below, sequenced in a study of T cell repertoires in cytomegalovirus infection. TCRdb re-called the reads through MiXCR, storing one row per CDR3 protein. The table has approximately 600,000 distinct CDR3 sequences, roughly 42% seen once. Their target antigens are unknown. Material: cultured PBMCs, obtained from culture after CMV antigen stimulation. These receptors came from a human donor in good health (CMV status not recorded). Some clones in this sample may be carry-over from other donors' samples.

This sequence joins TRBV29-1 and TRBJ2-5, with TRBD1 as a possible D gene (5 bases). V was cut by 6 bases and J by 3 bases, with 14 bases left in between. CDR3 size: 13 residues. Looked up from germline, CDR1 is SQVTM and CDR2 is ANQGSEA. CDR3 coding DNA: TGCAGCGTACACAGGAGTAAGAAAGAGACCCAGTACTTC. Translated: CSVHRSKKETQYF.

This clonotype was counted a few times. This chain joins TRBV11-3 and TRBJ2-3; the D call may be TRBD1 or TRBD2 (5 bases each). V lost 4 bases, J lost 4 bases, and 15 bases lay in between. Germline lookup yields CDR1 SGHNT and CDR2 YENEEA. The CDR3 is 15 amino acids. Here the CDR3 reads CASSSPGRAPDTQYF. DNA of the CDR3: TGTGCCAGCAGCTCCCCGGGACGGGCACCAGATACGCAGTATTTT.

This clonotype was observed a few times. V and J are TRBV7-9 and TRBJ1-1; tentative D call: TRBD1 (5 bases). The CDR3 is made up of 13 amino acids. V was shortened by 4 bases and J by 7 bases, with 13 bases between the two germline ends. Per germline, CDR1 SEHNR and CDR2 FQNEAQ (reference sequence). CDR3 sequence: CASSSDGHLEAFF. CDR3 in DNA: TGTGCCAGCAGCTCTGACGGACACCTTGAAGCTTTCTTT.

The chain has TRBV10-3 and TRBJ2-5; 7 positions agree with TRBD2. Germline trimming cut 3 bases from V and 2 bases from J; bases unmatched to any gene: 9. Germline V gene data show CDR1 as ENHRY and CDR2 as SYGVKD. CDR3 length: 16 residues. The CDR3 coding sequence is TGTGCCATCAGTGATATGAGCGGGAAAGGGCAAGAGACCCAGTACTTC. It translates to CAISDMSGKGQETQYF.

In its sample, this clonotype was seen once. The chain is built from TRBV5-4 and TRBJ1-1; D possibly corresponds to TRBD1 (5 bases). The germline V gene has CDR1 SGHNT and CDR2 YYREEE (reference sequence). V was pared by 5 bases and J by 3 bases, with 17 bases between. This CDR3 has 15 residues. The CDR3 is CASSRPGEWDTEAFF. The CDR3 region has the DNA TGTGCCAGCAGTCGACCGGGGGAGTGGGACACTGAAGCTTTCTTT.

The gene calls are TRBV7-9 and TRBJ2-1; tentative D call: TRBD2 (6 bases). The V end lost 4 bases, the J end lost 10 bases, and 17 bases lay between the germline ends. The CDR3 covers 14 residues. CDR1 is SEHNR and CDR2 is FQNEAQ in the germline V gene (reference sequence). The CDR3 protein is CASSWGLGSREQFF. The CDR3 DNA sequence: TGTGCCAGCAGCTGGGGACTGGGGTCGAGGGAGCAGTTCTTC.

Only a few counts were recorded for this clonotype. The chain has TRBV7-2 and TRBJ2-7; D gene ambiguous. The CDR3 covers 13 residues. V lost 4 bases and J 6 bases, leaving 13 bases between the germline ends. CDR1 SGHTA and CDR2 FQGNSA come from the germline V gene. Here the CDR3 reads CASSYTVLREQYF. DNA of the CDR3: TGTGCCAGCAGCTATACAGTGTTACGCGAGCAGTACTTC.

This clonotype was recorded a few times. The rearrangement uses TRBV7-2 and TRBJ2-7; TRBD1 might be the D (6 bases). The ends were cut back, 5 bases at V and 2 bases at J, with 13 bases in the middle. The CDR3 has 14 amino acids. The germline CDR1 and CDR2 sequences are SGHTA and FQGNSA. In DNA form, the CDR3 reads TGTGCCAGCAGCCACCGACAGGATGCCTACGAGCAGTACTTC. As protein: CASSHRQDAYEQYF.

The rearrangement joins TRBV7-9 to TRBJ2-1; TRBD1 matches 7 bases. This CDR3 is built from 14 residues. J was trimmed by 3 bases and V by 5 bases; bases with no gene match: 4. Germline values: CDR1 SEHNR, CDR2 FQNEAQ (reference sequence). Here the CDR3 reads CASSQWTGYNEQFF. CDR3 DNA: TGTGCCAGCAGCCAATGGACAGGCTACAATGAGCAGTTCTTC. Filled out from reference TRBV7-9 and TRBJ2-1, the complete variable domain reads DTGVSQNPRHKITKRGQNVTFRCDPISEHNRLYWYRQTLGQGPEFLTYFQNEAQLEKSRLLSDRFSAERPKGSFSTLEIQRTEQGDSAMYLCASSQWTGYNEQFFGPGTRLTVL.

The CDR3 region has the DNA TGTGCCAGCAGGCCGACAGGGGGCGATTCACCCCTCCACTTT. Translated: CASRPTGGDSPLHF. The chain couples TRBV27 to TRBJ1-6, with 10 bases fitting TRBD1. V dropped 6 bases and J dropped 8; count of bases not matched to a gene: 4. This CDR3 comprises 14 residues. In germline, CDR1 is MNHEY, CDR2 SMNVEV (reference sequence).

The rearrangement links TRBV19 to TRBJ2-5; TRBD2 is a possible D gene (6 bases). V was pared by 6 bases and J by 5 bases, with 19 bases between. The length of the CDR3 is 15 residues. CDR1 LNHDA and CDR2 SQIVND come from the germline V gene (reference sequence). The DNA of the CDR3 is TGTGCCAGTAGATACACTCACAGAGCGGGCGAGACCCAGTACTTC. It codes for CASRYTHRAGETQYF.

This clonotype was seen a single time. CDR3 amino acids: CSALRDSQEKLFF. The DNA of the CDR3 is TGCAGTGCTCTACGGGACAGTCAGGAAAAACTGTTTTTT. This sequence joins TRBV20-1 and TRBJ1-4; TRBD1 agrees at 7 bases. V lost 5 bases and J lost 8; bases outside the gene matches: 8. Germline CDR1 and CDR2: DFQATT and SNEGSKA (reference sequence). The CDR3 is made up of 13 amino acids.

This chain joins TRBV6-5 and TRBJ2-1; 12 nucleotides agree with TRBD2. The CDR3 extends over 15 amino acids. The germline CDR1 and CDR2 sequences are MNHEY and SVGAGI. The junction had 10 bases not matched to a gene; V was cut back by 8 bases and J by 8 bases. The CDR3 sequence: CASGTGTSGRYEQFF. CDR3 DNA: TGTGCCAGCGGAACGGGGACTAGCGGGCGTTATGAGCAGTTCTTC.

The CDR3 DNA is TGTGCCAGCAGCGGCAGGGGGCGTCGGGAGGGCCGGGGTGAGCAGTACTTC. It specifies CASSGRGRREGRGEQYF. The V and J genes are TRBV7-9 and TRBJ2-7, with D tentatively TRBD1 or TRBD2 (8 bases each). This CDR3 has 17 amino acids. Germline V gives CDR1 SEHNR, CDR2 FQNEAQ (reference sequence). The V end lost 5 bases, the J end lost 7 bases, and 27 bases lay between the germline ends.

In DNA, the CDR3 is TGTGCCAGCGGACGTGGGGGTGGTGGCTCTGGGGCCAACGTCCTGACTTTC. Its translation is CASGRGGGGSGANVLTF. The chain is built from TRBV6-5 and TRBJ2-6; tentatively, D is TRBD1 or TRBD2 (5 bases each). V shed 8 bases and J shed 0 bases, with 17 bases lying between them. This CDR3 comprises 17 residues. CDR1 MNHEY and CDR2 SVGAGI come from the germline V gene.

The chain joins TRBV7-2 to TRBJ2-7; D is perhaps TRBD1 (5 bases). Trimming stripped 7 bases from V and 0 bases from J, with 13 bases between. The CDR3 has 14 residues. Germline values: CDR1 SGHTA, CDR2 FQGNSA. The CDR3 region is CASKQQVGSYEQYF. The CDR3 bases are TGTGCCAGCAAGCAACAGGTTGGCTCCTACGAGCAGTACTTC.

The rearrangement uses TRBV19 and TRBJ2-7; 7 bases are a match to TRBD1. Germline CDR1 and CDR2: LNHDA and SQIVND (reference sequence). The CDR3 has 15 amino acids. V shed 3 bases and J 2 bases; nucleotides not matched to a gene: 7. CDR3 sequence reads: CASSMAGTVTYEQYF. The CDR3 DNA follows: TGTGCCAGTAGTATGGCCGGGACAGTGACCTACGAGCAGTACTTC.

The rearrangement uses TRBV19 and TRBJ2-1; D is tentatively TRBD1 or TRBD2 (5 bases each). This CDR3 is 16 amino acids long. V was cut by 6 bases and J by 4 bases, with 19 bases left in between. CDR1 LNHDA and CDR2 SQIVND come from the germline V gene (reference sequence). CDR3 protein: CASRERAEGSYNEQFF. The CDR3 DNA is TGTGCCAGTAGGGAAAGGGCCGAGGGGAGTTACAATGAGCAGTTCTTC.

This clonotype was counted between two and nine times. This rearrangement joins TRBV7-6 to TRBJ2-1; TRBD2 aligns across 14 bases. The length of the CDR3 is 15 residues. V was pared by 6 bases and J by 6 bases, with 4 bases of the junction left unmatched. CDR1 is SGHVS and CDR2 is FNYEAQ in the germline V gene. The CDR3 sequence is CASRFGTSGSNEQFF. The CDR3 DNA reads as TGTGCCAGCAGGTTCGGGACTAGCGGGAGCAATGAGCAGTTCTTC.

This clonotype was counted between two and nine times. The J gene is TRBJ2-2, the V gene TRBV11-3, with 7 bases lining up with TRBD1. Trimming removed 5 bases from V and 0 bases from J; junction bases left unmatched: 6. The CDR3 extends over 16 amino acids. Germline V gene data show CDR1 as SGHNT and CDR2 as YENEEA. Here the CDR3 reads CASSPQGTANTGELFF. The DNA of the CDR3 is TGTGCCAGCAGCCCGCAGGGGACAGCGAACACCGGGGAGCTGTTTTTT.

The CDR3 DNA reads as TGTGCCAGCAGCTCTCCGGGACTGAACACAGATACGCAGTATTTT. It is translated as CASSSPGLNTDTQYF. The rearrangement links TRBV5-4 to TRBJ2-3; a possible D gene is TRBD2 (6 bases). The ends were cut back, 3 bases at V and 2 bases at J, with 13 bases in the middle. This CDR3 contains 15 residues. Germline V gives CDR1 SGHNT, CDR2 YYREEE (reference sequence).

This clonotype appeared a few times. This chain uses TRBV7-9 with TRBJ1-5; D unresolved. Germline V gene data show CDR1 as SEHNR and CDR2 as FQNEAQ (reference sequence). The CDR3 runs 14 residues. V lost 3 bases and J 8 bases, leaving 14 bases between the germline ends. The CDR3 sequence: CASSFRQTREPQHF. The CDR3 DNA follows: TGTGCCAGCAGCTTTAGGCAGACCCGGGAGCCCCAGCATTTT.

The rearrangement links TRBV7-2 to TRBJ2-3; tentative D call: TRBD2 (5 bases). Germline CDR1 reads SGHTA; CDR2 reads FQGNSA. The CDR3 has 17 amino acids. V shed 4 bases and J shed 4 bases, with 21 bases lying between them. This CDR3 reads CASSSRVRRVGPDTQYF. The CDR3 DNA follows: TGTGCCAGCAGCTCCCGGGTGAGGCGGGTGGGTCCAGATACGCAGTATTTT. The full variable domain, with the rest looked up from reference TRBV7-2 and TRBJ2-3, is GAGVSQSPSNKVTEKGKDVELRCDPISGHTALYWYRQSLGQGLEFLIYFQGNSAPDKSGLPSDRFSAERTGGSVSTLTIQRTQQEDSAVYLCASSSRVRRVGPDTQYFGPGTRLTVL.